This paragraph covers one T cell receptor beta chain sequence. What it recognizes is unknown. The assay was immunoSEQ multiplex PCR, and TCRdb's table has in-frame clones only and misses some. The table has approximately 150,000 clones, around four fifths seen once. This record comes from a study of radiation and T cells in renal cell carcinoma. The wider study: Nephrectomy followed 15 Gy stereotactic body radiation by 4 weeks. General study points: Top tumor clonotypes rose in blood 2 weeks post-radiation, then contracted. No pretreatment tumor biopsies were available for baseline clonotypes.

The junction had 4 bases not matched to a gene; V was cut back by 5 bases and J by 6 bases. The CDR3 spans 15 residues. Germline assignment: CDR1 SGHTA and CDR2 FQGNSA. Noted time point: baseline pretreatment blood. Treatment noted: 15 Gy SBRT to primary tumor, nephrectomy 4 weeks later. The J gene is TRBJ2-2, the V gene TRBV7-2; 12 nucleotides line up with TRBD2. The clonotype comes from a woman between 45 and 60 years old with renal cell carcinoma. Sequencing used blood, obtained from a patient whose treatment included radiotherapy and nephrectomy. The CDR3 sequence is CASSGTSGFAGELFF. As DNA, the CDR3 is TGTGCCAGCAGCGGGACTAGCGGGTTCGCCGGGGAGCTGTTTTTT.